One and the same sample provided the 23 T cell receptor beta chains below, sequenced in a study of CD8+ T cells in alopecia areata. Following RNA extraction, reverse transcription yielded cDNA that acted as the sequencing template. Here immunoSEQ multiplex PCR was the method, and the copy in TCRdb shows in-frame clones only, minus some. Of about 290,000 clones in the sample, roughly 50% are singletons; the top ten hold less than 2%. Treatment: oral pan-JAK inhibitor, 5-10 mg twice daily. The sequencing used CD4+ T cells sorted from blood, collected at week 24, from a patient treated with tofacitinib. These receptors came from a human donor with alopecia areata.

V usage is TRBV29-1 and J usage is TRBJ2-7; 9 bases match TRBD1. Germline CDR1 SQVTM, CDR2 ANQGSEA. Germline trimming cut 7 bases from V and 3 bases from J; bases unmatched to any gene: 7. The CDR3 is 13 residues long. CDR3 DNA: TGCAGCGGAACGGGACAGGGTCTCTACGAGCAGTACTTC. It encodes CSGTGQGLYEQYF.

This chain links TRBV6-5 with TRBJ1-5; D gene ambiguous. V lost 0 bases and J 5 bases, leaving 8 bases between the germline ends. The length of the CDR3 is 14 residues. The germline V gene encodes CDR1 MNHEY and CDR2 SVGAGI. The CDR3 DNA is TGTGCCAGCAGTTACTCGAGGAGGGATCAGCCCCAGCATTTT. This translates into CASSYSRRDQPQHF.

This clone has a count of ten or more. The CDR3 coding sequence is TGTGCCAGCAGCCGCCGGACAGGGATTATGGAGACCCAGTACTTC. Amino acids: CASSRRTGIMETQYF. This chain uses TRBV7-2 with TRBJ2-5; 8 bases are a match to TRBD1. This CDR3 is built from 15 residues. With 5 bases clipped from V and 5 bases from J, the junction kept 10 bases outside the gene matches. Per the germline V gene, CDR1 is SGHTA and CDR2 is FQGNSA.

V usage is TRBV2 and J usage is TRBJ2-5; 8 bases line up with TRBD1. V dropped 7 bases and J dropped 4; count of bases not matched to a gene: 11. Germline V gene data show CDR1 as SNHLY and CDR2 as FYNNEI. This CDR3 region has 15 residues. The CDR3 DNA is TGTGCCAGCACGGAGTCCCGGACAGGGCGAGAGACCCAGTACTTC. Translating it yields CASTESRTGRETQYF.

The rearrangement joins TRBV7-2 to TRBJ2-6; D is uncertain. This CDR3 spans 16 amino acids. The V gene lost 0 bases and the J gene lost 0 bases, with 6 bases spanning the gap. CDR1 SGHTA and CDR2 FQGNSA come from the germline V gene. The DNA of the CDR3 is TGTGCCAGCAGCTTAGCAAGGGTCTCTGGGGCCAACGTCCTGACTTTC. This gives the protein CASSLARVSGANVLTF.

This sequence joins TRBV30 and TRBJ2-5; tentatively, D is TRBD2 (5 bases). Trimming pared 1 base from V and 4 bases from J, leaving 7 bases between. The CDR3 length is 12 residues. Germline V gene sequence: CDR1 GTSNPN, CDR2 SVGIG (reference sequence). The CDR3 bases are TGTGCCTGGAGTGCCGGGGTAGAGACCCAGTACTTC. It codes for CAWSAGVETQYF.

The chain recombines TRBV6-5 with TRBJ1-2, with a possible D match to TRBD1 (6 bases). Germline CDR1 reads MNHEY; CDR2 reads SVGAGI. V lost 5 bases and J 7 bases, leaving 20 bases between the germline ends. There are 15 residues in the CDR3. The CDR3 region is CASSQMTGGGTGYTF. CDR3 coding DNA: TGTGCCAGCAGTCAGATGACAGGTGGGGGTACTGGCTACACCTTC.

As regards this clone: One end of the junction is discordant with germline, which a read error may explain. The V gene is TRBV20-1, the J gene TRBJ1-2; D unresolved. Germline V lookup: CDR1 DFQATT, CDR2 SNEGSKA (reference sequence). The CDR3 totals 11 residues. CDR3 bases: TGCAGTGCTATAAAGGCGGTGGCCCAGGCCTTC. It yields the protein CSAIKAVAQAF.

J is TRBJ1-2 and V is TRBV7-9, with D perhaps TRBD1 (6 bases). The V and J ends lost 5 bases and 8 bases respectively, with 18 bases between them. CDR1 SEHNR and CDR2 FQNEAQ come from the germline V gene (reference sequence). There are 14 residues in the CDR3. Here the CDR3 reads CASSGPTHRDGYTF. The CDR3 coding sequence is TGTGCCAGCAGCGGGCCAACGCACAGGGACGGCTACACCTTC.

This clone has more than one count but fewer than ten. The rearrangement uses TRBV10-3 and TRBJ2-1; D may correspond to TRBD1 or TRBD2 (7 bases each). This CDR3 spans 16 amino acids. Germline CDR1 reads ENHRY; CDR2 reads SYGVKD. Trimming left V 0 bases short and J 7 bases short, with 16 bases between. This CDR3 reads CAISESSTGTMNEQFF. CDR3 DNA sequence: TGTGCCATCAGTGAGTCATCGACAGGGACTATGAATGAGCAGTTCTTC.

The J gene is TRBJ1-1, the V gene TRBV29-1; possibly TRBD1 for D (5 bases). Germline V gene lookup returns CDR1 SQVTM and CDR2 ANQGSEA. V was cut by 4 bases and J by 3 bases, with 18 bases left in between. The CDR3 totals 15 residues. The CDR3 region is CSVVRDLASDTEAFF. The CDR3 coding sequence is TGCAGCGTTGTCAGGGACCTAGCAAGTGACACTGAAGCTTTCTTT.

The chain links TRBV30 to TRBJ1-2; 7 bases map to TRBD1. V was clipped by 5 bases and J by 4 bases; unmatched bases: 4. In germline, CDR1 is GTSNPN, CDR2 SVGIG (reference sequence). The CDR3 covers 12 residues. In nucleotides, the CDR3 is TGTGCCTGGGAACAGGGGACCTATGGCTACACCTTC. This codes for CAWEQGTYGYTF.

The V call is TRBV28, the J call TRBJ1-2; 8 positions match TRBD1. Germline loops: CDR1 MDHEN, CDR2 SYDVKM. The V and J ends lost 6 bases and 6 bases, in that order; junction bases with no gene match: 15. The CDR3 totals 16 residues. CDR3: CASSRSPGGAVDGYTF. CDR3 DNA: TGTGCCAGCAGCCGCTCCCCAGGGGGCGCGGTAGATGGCTACACCTTC.

The chain links TRBV5-6 to TRBJ2-7; D gene unclear. Germline CDR1 SGHDT, CDR2 YYEEEE. V was trimmed by 0 bases and J by 6 bases, leaving 16 bases between them. CDR3 length: 15 amino acids. CDR3 sequence reads: CASSLAKARGGEQYF. The CDR3 region has the DNA TGTGCCAGCAGCTTGGCCAAGGCACGAGGCGGCGAGCAGTACTTC.

V and J are TRBV29-1 and TRBJ2-7; weak D call: TRBD1 (5 bases). The V gene's germline CDR1 is SQVTM and CDR2 ANQGSEA. This CDR3 region has 11 residues. Trimming left V 6 bases short and J 4 bases short, with 10 bases between. CDR3 sequence: CSVSTVYEQYF. CDR3 sequence (DNA): TGCAGCGTCTCGACAGTATACGAGCAGTACTTC.

The genes are TRBV28 and TRBJ2-5, with D possibly TRBD2 on 6 matching bases. Trimming took 4 bases from V and 2 from J, leaving 8 bases between them. The CDR3 is 13 amino acids. CDR1 MDHEN and CDR2 SYDVKM come from the germline V gene. CDR3 amino acids: CASSSAGQETQYF. The CDR3 coding sequence is TGTGCCAGCAGTTCCGCGGGACAAGAGACCCAGTACTTC.

The chain couples TRBV15 to TRBJ1-4, with D unresolved. This CDR3 comprises 15 residues. With 2 bases removed from V and 0 bases from J, the gap between germline ends came to 7 bases. Germline lookup yields CDR1 LNHNV and CDR2 YYDKDF (reference sequence). This CDR3 reads CATSRKIATNEKLFF. The CDR3 bases are TGTGCCACCAGCAGAAAGATTGCAACTAATGAAAAACTGTTTTTT.

The rearrangement joins TRBV7-9 to TRBJ2-5; perhaps TRBD2 as D (6 bases). CDR3 size: 13 residues. V shed 5 bases and J shed 5 bases, with 12 bases lying between them. The germline V gene encodes CDR1 SEHNR and CDR2 FQNEAQ (reference sequence). The CDR3 reads CASSPSGRETQYF. The CDR3, as DNA: TGTGCCAGCAGCCCCTCAGGGAGGGAGACCCAGTACTTC. Full variable domain (outside the CDR3, taken from reference TRBV7-9 and TRBJ2-5): DTGVSQNPRHKITKRGQNVTFRCDPISEHNRLYWYRQTLGQGPEFLTYFQNEAQLEKSRLLSDRFSAERPKGSFSTLEIQRTEQGDSAMYLCASSPSGRETQYFGPGTRLLVL.

This chain connects TRBV5-1 to TRBJ2-5; weak D call: TRBD2 (5 bases). V was pared by 3 bases and J by 4 bases, with 19 bases between. The CDR3 has 16 amino acids. Per germline, CDR1 SGHRS and CDR2 YFSETQ. CDR3 sequence: CASSSPASGEGETQYF. CDR3 in DNA: TGCGCCAGCAGCTCCCCTGCCAGCGGAGAAGGAGAGACCCAGTACTTC.

The J gene is TRBJ1-5, the V gene TRBV30, with D unresolved. The V end lost 1 base, the J end lost 0 bases, and 10 bases lay between the germline ends. The V gene's germline CDR1 is GTSNPN and CDR2 SVGIG (reference sequence). CDR3 length: 15 residues. The CDR3 DNA is TGTGCCTGGAGTGATCTGGGTAGTAGCAATCAGCCCCAGCATTTT. It codes for CAWSDLGSSNQPQHF.

The V call is TRBV15, the J call TRBJ2-7, with D perhaps matching TRBD1 (6 bases). Trimming stripped 1 base from V and 6 bases from J, with 13 bases between. Germline CDR1 reads LNHNV; CDR2 reads YYDKDF (reference sequence). The CDR3 covers 14 residues. This CDR3 reads CATSRVRGIGEQYF. For the CDR3, the DNA is TGTGCCACCAGCAGAGTCAGGGGAATAGGCGAGCAGTACTTC.

The chain couples TRBV2 to TRBJ1-6; D is uncertain. CDR3 size: 17 residues. Germline V lookup: CDR1 SNHLY, CDR2 FYNNEI. Trimming removed 4 bases at V and 1 base at J, with 14 bases between. The CDR3 reads CASSASFWQSYNSPLHF. CDR3 sequence (DNA): TGTGCCAGCAGTGCATCGTTCTGGCAGTCCTATAATTCACCCCTCCACTTT. Together with reference TRBV2 and TRBJ1-6, the CDR3 gives the full variable domain: EPEVTQTPSHQVTQMGQEVILRCVPISNHLYFYWYRQILGQKVEFLVSFYNNEISEKSEIFDDQFSVERPDGSNFTLKIRSTKLEDSAMYFCASSASFWQSYNSPLHFGNGTRLTVT.

The chain links TRBV11-2 to TRBJ2-2, with D unclear. In germline, CDR1 is SGHAT, CDR2 FQNNGV. This CDR3 is built from 13 residues. V lost 5 bases and J 6 bases, leaving 10 bases between the germline ends. CDR3 bases: TGTGCCAGCAGCGAACAGCTGTCCGGGGAGCTGTTTTTT. The encoded protein is CASSEQLSGELFF.